The 7 T cell receptor beta chains given below trace back to one sample, sequenced in a study of T cell responses to AZD1222 COVID-19 vaccine. Produced via immunoSEQ multiplex PCR; TCRdb's table is partial and in-frame only. The sample has around 110,000 clones; 85% to 95% are singletons. The starting material was peripheral blood, obtained on day 0 of AZD1222 vaccination. The source of these receptors is an adult in good health.

The chain couples TRBV27 to TRBJ2-5; 7 bases are shared with TRBD1. The CDR3 length is 13 residues. Per germline, CDR1 MNHEY and CDR2 SMNVEV (reference sequence). The V gene end was trimmed by 4 bases and the J gene end by 6 bases; junction bases not matched to a gene: 5. CDR3 DNA sequence: TGTGCCAGCAGTTACTACAGGGGTAAGACCCAGTACTTC. Its translation: CASSYYRGKTQYF.

V usage is TRBV20-1 and J usage is TRBJ2-5; D gene uncertain. V gave up 6 bases and J gave up 10 bases, with 15 bases separating them. The CDR3 is made up of 11 amino acids. Germline V gives CDR1 DFQATT, CDR2 SNEGSKA (reference sequence). CDR3 region: CSAPWVGNQYF. CDR3 coding DNA: TGCAGTGCCCCTTGGGTCGGTAACCAGTACTTC.

This chain uses TRBV5-1 with TRBJ1-1; D is unresolved. Germline CDR1 is SGHRS and CDR2 is YFSETQ. The V gene lost 3 bases and the J gene lost 1 base, with 10 bases spanning the gap. This CDR3 contains 14 residues. CDR3 sequence (DNA): TGCGCCAGCAGCTACATGGACGGGAACACTGAAGCTTTCTTT. It yields the protein CASSYMDGNTEAFF. The entire variable domain, with the rest obtained from reference TRBV5-1 and TRBJ1-1, is as follows: KAGVTQTPRYLIKTRGQQVTLSCSPISGHRSVSWYQQTPGQGLQFLFEYFSETQRNKGNFPGRFSGRQFSNSRSEMNVSTLELGDSALYLCASSYMDGNTEAFFGQGTRLTVV.

The chain combines TRBV28 with TRBJ1-4; tentative D call: TRBD1 (6 bases). Germline lookup yields CDR1 MDHEN and CDR2 SYDVKM. The CDR3 consists of 13 residues. Trimming cost V 7 bases and J 5 bases, with 11 bases left between them. This CDR3 is CASKAGENEKLFF. In nucleotides, the CDR3 is TGTGCCAGCAAGGCAGGGGAAAATGAAAAACTGTTTTTT.

The chain carries TRBV2 and TRBJ2-1, with 7 bases aligning to TRBD2. After removal of 9 bases from V and 9 bases from J, the junction contained 14 bases not matched to a gene. CDR3 size: 14 residues. Per germline, CDR1 SNHLY and CDR2 FYNNEI. The CDR3 region is CARSGTTPFAEQFF. CDR3 in DNA: TGTGCCAGGTCCGGGACTACGCCTTTTGCTGAGCAGTTCTTC.

The rearrangement joins TRBV10-3 to TRBJ1-3; possibly TRBD1 for D (6 bases). Germline CDR1 and CDR2: ENHRY and SYGVKD. This CDR3 spans 16 amino acids. V was cut by 7 bases and J by 1 base, with 17 bases left in between. For the CDR3, the DNA is TGTGCCATCACCGGGGGGCCGGAGGTTTCTGGAAACACCATATATTTT. The encoded protein is CAITGGPEVSGNTIYF.

This chain uses TRBV29-1 with TRBJ1-1; tentatively, D is TRBD1 (5 bases). The CDR3 has 12 amino acids. V was trimmed by 1 base and J by 5 bases, leaving 8 bases between them. Per germline, CDR1 SQVTM and CDR2 ANQGSEA. The CDR3 spells CSVEGGQTEAFF. The CDR3 region has the DNA TGCAGCGTTGAAGGAGGACAAACTGAAGCTTTCTTT.